This passage covers 27 T cell receptor beta chains from one sample sequenced in a study of T cells in Graves' hyperthyroidism and ophthalmopathy (dated by TCRdb to the late 2010s). Library preparation used multiplex PCR. Data came from an Illumina HiSeq 2000. The TCR beta CDR3 regions were amplified from RNA transcripts. A first-round RT-PCR of the TCR CDR3 used the HTBI primer set with the Qiagen OneStep RT-PCR kit. TCRdb reprocessing: public reads trimmed at Q25 with fastp, clones called with MiXCR, in-frame beta chains kept. Here each entry gathers all rows of one CDR3 protein and keeps the most common genes and DNA. The sample has about 420,000 distinct CDR3 sequences on record, around 13% of them singletons. The top ten clones comprise approximately 5.3% of the sample. What was sequenced was blood. The receptors stem from a woman under 30 with Graves' hyperthyroidism.

This clonotype was counted a few times. The chain couples TRBV11-2 to TRBJ2-2; D may be TRBD1 or TRBD2 (5 bases each). CDR1 is SGHAT, CDR2 FQNNGV, per germline. V dropped 1 base and J dropped 7 bases, with 7 bases sitting between them. The CDR3 has 13 residues. CDR3 residues: CASSLGGSGELFF. The CDR3 coding sequence is TGTGCCAGCAGCTTAGGGGGGAGCGGGGAGCTGTTTTTT.

This clonotype was recorded many times. This sequence joins TRBV11-2 and TRBJ2-7; D gene uncertain. The CDR3 is made up of 17 amino acids. Trimming took off 1 base at V and 6 bases at J, with 22 bases between the two ends. Germline V lookup: CDR1 SGHAT, CDR2 FQNNGV. As DNA, the CDR3 is TGTGCCAGCAGCTTAGGTCGTGGGTTTGTTAGGTTCTCCGAGCAGTACTTC. Translating gives CASSLGRGFVRFSEQYF.

This clonotype occurred many times. The rearrangement links TRBV5-1 to TRBJ2-3; D is unresolved. Trimming stripped 6 bases from V and 0 bases from J, with 17 bases between. CDR1 is SGHRS and CDR2 is YFSETQ in the germline V gene. This CDR3 is built from 16 residues. Here the CDR3 DNA reads TGCGCCAGCACCTTTGATCCGGGCACTAGCACAGATACGCAGTATTTT. Its translation: CASTFDPGTSTDTQYF.

The chain couples TRBV19 to TRBJ1-1; D is unresolved. The CDR3 spans 13 residues. The germline CDR1 and CDR2 sequences are LNHDA and SQIVND (reference sequence). Trimming took 4 bases from V and 1 from J, leaving 7 bases between them. CDR3 nucleotide sequence: TGTGCCAGTAGTACCTACAGGAACACTGAAGCTTTCTTT. Protein sequence: CASSTYRNTEAFF. Based on the CDR3 plus reference TRBV19 and TRBJ1-1, the full variable domain is DGGITQSPKYLFRKEGQNVTLSCEQNLNHDAMYWYRQDPGQGLRLIYYSQIVNDFQKGDIAEGYSVSREKKESFPLTVTSAQKNPTAFYLCASSTYRNTEAFFGQGTRLTVV.

This clonotype came up a few times. The chain links TRBV30 to TRBJ2-7; D not resolved. Between the trimmed V and J ends, which lost 0 bases and 2 bases, there was a span of 11 bases. From germline, CDR1 is GTSNPN and CDR2 SVGIG (reference sequence). The CDR3 covers 14 residues. CDR3 DNA sequence: TGTGCCTGGAGTGTAACTGGTGGGGCCTACGAGCAGTACTTC. As protein: CAWSVTGGAYEQYF.

This clonotype was found many times. V usage is TRBV18 and J usage is TRBJ2-3; tentatively, D is TRBD2 (5 bases). Trimming shortened V by 2 bases and J by 0 bases, and 6 bases separated the two germline ends. Germline CDR1 reads KGHSH; CDR2 reads LQKENI. The CDR3 length is 14 residues. The CDR3, as DNA: TGTGCCAGCTCACCAACTAGAAGCACAGATACGCAGTATTTT. It translates to CASSPTRSTDTQYF.

At least ten counts were recorded for this clonotype. This chain connects TRBV5-1 to TRBJ2-2; weak D call: TRBD1 (6 bases). V was shortened by 2 bases and J by 0 bases, with 11 bases between the two germline ends. Germline V CDR1 and CDR2: SGHRS, YFSETQ. The CDR3 contains 16 residues. CDR3 residues: CASSFQGPPNTGELFF. The CDR3 region has the DNA TGCGCCAGCAGCTTTCAGGGGCCCCCGAACACCGGGGAGCTGTTTTTT.

In its sample, this clonotype was seen many times. The chain recombines TRBV29-1 with TRBJ1-4; TRBD1 matches 7 bases. The trim removed 4 bases at V and 6 bases at J, leaving 8 bases unmatched. The germline CDR1 and CDR2 sequences are SQVTM and ANQGSEA. The CDR3 is made up of 14 amino acids. CDR3 loop: CSVAQGQSYEKLFF. In DNA form, the CDR3 reads TGCAGCGTTGCACAGGGGCAATCGTATGAAAAACTGTTTTTT.

This clonotype came up a few times. The rearrangement links TRBV10-1 to TRBJ2-4; D is unclear. Looked up from germline, CDR1 is WNHNN and CDR2 is SYGVQD (reference sequence). Trimming took off 3 bases at V and 1 base at J, with 7 bases between the two ends. CDR3 length: 14 amino acids. The CDR3 region is CASSDAGAKNIQYF. CDR3 in DNA: TGCGCCAGCAGTGACGCCGGCGCCAAAAACATTCAGTACTTC.

This clonotype has ten or more counts. V usage is TRBV7-2 and J usage is TRBJ2-3, with unresolved D. The V gene's germline CDR1 is SGHTA and CDR2 FQGNSA. V was trimmed by 1 base and J by 4 bases, leaving 9 bases between them. This CDR3 region has 14 residues. CDR3 region: CASSLVYGSDTQYF. CDR3 DNA sequence: TGTGCCAGCAGCTTAGTCTACGGCTCAGATACGCAGTATTTT.

This clonotype was seen at least ten times. The chain combines TRBV7-8 with TRBJ1-5; 7 nucleotides agree with TRBD1. After removal of 2 bases from V and 0 bases from J, the junction contained 10 bases not matched to a gene. CDR1 SGHVS and CDR2 FQNEAQ come from the germline V gene. This CDR3 has 18 residues. CDR3 in amino acids: CASSLRSGGQSSNQPQHF. CDR3 in DNA: TGTGCCAGCAGCTTACGCTCAGGGGGTCAATCTAGCAATCAGCCCCAGCATTTT.

This clonotype showed up just a few times. V and J are TRBV4-3 and TRBJ2-1; 9 bases map to TRBD2. In germline, CDR1 is LGHNA, CDR2 YSLEER. With 2 bases clipped from V and 9 bases from J, the junction kept 5 bases outside the gene matches. The CDR3 loop spans 14 amino acids. CDR3 in amino acids: CASSQIAGEGEQFF. CDR3 nucleotide sequence: TGCGCCAGCAGCCAAATAGCGGGAGAGGGTGAGCAGTTCTTC.

This clonotype was recorded many times. This CDR3 reads CASRLPSAYNEQFF. The CDR3 DNA follows: TGTGCCAGCAGGCTACCTAGCGCCTACAATGAGCAGTTCTTC. The chain links TRBV28 to TRBJ2-1, with D possibly being TRBD2 (6 bases). CDR1 and CDR2 from the germline V gene are MDHEN and SYDVKM. V lost 6 bases, J lost 2 bases, and 11 bases lay in between. The CDR3 totals 14 residues. Complete variable domain (other parts from reference TRBV28 and TRBJ2-1): DVKVTQSSRYLVKRTGEKVFLECVQDMDHENMFWYRQDPGLGLRLIYFSYDVKMKEKGDIPEGYSVSREKKERFSLILESASTNQTSMYLCASRLPSAYNEQFFGPGTRLTVL.

Many counts were recorded for this clonotype. J is TRBJ2-1 and V is TRBV12-3 or TRBV12-4, with D perhaps TRBD1 (6 bases). With 4 bases removed from V and 2 bases from J, the gap between germline ends came to 9 bases. This CDR3 has 14 residues. Here the CDR3 reads CASSSTGPYNEQFF. CDR3 bases: TGTGCCAGCAGTTCAACAGGGCCCTACAATGAGCAGTTCTTC.

CDR3 sequence reads: CASSERATGELFF. The CDR3 region has the DNA TGCGCCAGCAGTGAGCGAGCCACCGGGGAGCTGTTTTTT. This rearrangement joins TRBV10-1 to TRBJ2-2; D unclear. This CDR3 is built from 13 residues. From germline, CDR1 is WNHNN and CDR2 SYGVQD (reference sequence). Trimming took off 2 bases at V and 4 bases at J, with 5 bases between the two ends.

Ten or more counts support this clonotype. The chain couples TRBV2 to TRBJ1-1; D is uncertain. The CDR3 covers 13 residues. The germline gives CDR1 SNHLY, CDR2 FYNNEI. Trimming left V 5 bases short and J 4 bases short, with 11 bases between. The DNA of the CDR3 is TGTGCCAGCAGTCAATACCAACGCACTGAAGCTTTCTTT. Translated, it gives CASSQYQRTEAFF.

This clonotype was found many times. The rearrangement uses TRBV12-3 or TRBV12-4 and TRBJ1-5, with no clear D. This CDR3 has 13 residues. V lost 1 base and J lost 4, with 5 bases in between. The CDR3, as DNA: TGTGCCAGCAGTTTAGGCTTGAATCAGCCCCAGCATTTT. Translated, it gives CASSLGLNQPQHF.

The rearrangement links TRBV20-1 to TRBJ2-7, with 7 nucleotides matching TRBD1. With 6 bases clipped from V and 4 bases from J, the junction kept 6 bases outside the gene matches. The length of the CDR3 is 12 residues. Germline values: CDR1 DFQATT, CDR2 SNEGSKA (reference sequence). The CDR3 protein is CSAQRDRYEQYF. The CDR3 DNA reads as TGCAGTGCGCAAAGGGACAGATACGAGCAGTACTTC.

This clonotype came up many times. The chain links TRBV13 to TRBJ2-1; D remains ambiguous. The CDR3 totals 12 residues. V lost 5 bases and J lost 6, with 8 bases in between. From germline, CDR1 is PRHDT and CDR2 FYEKMQ (reference sequence). This CDR3 reads CASSPNINEQFF. The CDR3 DNA reads as TGTGCCAGCAGCCCGAATATCAATGAGCAGTTCTTC.

This clonotype was observed many times. CDR3 bases: TGTGCCAGCAGCCCAACCGGGACAGGGGTCGATACTGAAGCTTTCTTT. This gives the protein CASSPTGTGVDTEAFF. V and J are TRBV3-1 and TRBJ1-1, with TRBD1 matching over 10 bases. The V gene end was trimmed by 4 bases and the J gene end by 5 bases; junction bases not matched to a gene: 10. This CDR3 region has 16 residues. Germline lookup yields CDR1 LGHDT and CDR2 YNNKEL (reference sequence).

This clonotype was counted at least ten times. This chain joins TRBV9 and TRBJ2-1; 11 bases match TRBD2. Trimming cost V 4 bases and J 0 bases; bases outside gene matches: 6. CDR3 length: 17 residues. Germline assignment: CDR1 SGDLS and CDR2 YYNGEE. The chain's CDR3 is CASSPPSGRSSYNEQFF. In DNA form, the CDR3 reads TGTGCCAGCAGCCCCCCTAGCGGGAGGAGCTCCTACAATGAGCAGTTCTTC.

CDR3 protein: CASSFWDRGERGTEAFF. In DNA, the CDR3 is TGTGCCAGCAGTTTCTGGGACAGGGGCGAGAGGGGCACTGAAGCTTTCTTT. This rearrangement joins TRBV28 to TRBJ1-1; the match to TRBD1 covers 10 bases. The CDR3 is 17 amino acids. The V gene's germline CDR1 is MDHEN and CDR2 SYDVKM. V lost 3 bases to trimming and J lost 4 bases; unmatched junction nucleotides: 11.

The chain recombines TRBV5-1 with TRBJ2-3, with TRBD1 matching 11 bases. Losses at the gene ends were 0 bases for V and 7 bases for J; bases not matched to a gene: 7. Germline V gene lookup returns CDR1 SGHRS and CDR2 YFSETQ. This CDR3 comprises 16 residues. In DNA, the CDR3 is TGCGCCAGCAGCTTGGACGGGACAGGGGGTTGGAATACGCAGTATTTT. Translated: CASSLDGTGGWNTQYF. Together with reference TRBV5-1 and TRBJ2-3, the CDR3 gives the full variable domain: KAGVTQTPRYLIKTRGQQVTLSCSPISGHRSVSWYQQTPGQGLQFLFEYFSETQRNKGNFPGRFSGRQFSNSRSEMNVSTLELGDSALYLCASSLDGTGGWNTQYFGPGTRLTVL.

The chain combines TRBV27 with TRBJ2-1, with 8 bases identical to TRBD2. V was clipped by 0 bases and J by 7 bases; unmatched bases: 5. Per the germline V gene, CDR1 is MNHEY and CDR2 is SMNVEV (reference sequence). There are 15 residues in the CDR3. The CDR3 DNA reads as TGTGCCAGCAGTTTATCGAGCGGGAGAGTAAATGAGCAGTTCTTC. Translating gives CASSLSSGRVNEQFF.

This clonotype was picked up many times. The chain links TRBV6-1 to TRBJ2-3, with D perhaps given as TRBD1 or TRBD2 (5 bases each). Looked up from germline, CDR1 is MNHNS and CDR2 is SASEGT. Deletions cut 5 bases from V and 5 bases from J, with 23 bases between. The CDR3 runs to 17 residues. The DNA of the CDR3 is TGTGCCAGCAGTTCCCCCGTTCGGGGCCACCAGGTAGATACGCAGTATTTT. It codes for CASSSPVRGHQVDTQYF.

The rearrangement links TRBV20-1 to TRBJ1-5, with no clear D. V lost 4 bases, J lost 6 bases, and 19 bases lay in between. CDR3 size: 15 residues. The germline CDR1 and CDR2 sequences are DFQATT and SNEGSKA (reference sequence). CDR3 coding DNA: TGCAGTGCTACTCAAGTAGGGCAGGTATTTCAGCCCCAGCATTTT. Residues: CSATQVGQVFQPQHF.

This clonotype was seen repeatedly, ten times or more. V is TRBV30 and J is TRBJ2-5; weak D call: TRBD1 (5 bases). Trimming took off 2 bases at V and 4 bases at J, with 14 bases between the two ends. The V gene's germline CDR1 is GTSNPN and CDR2 SVGIG (reference sequence). The CDR3 contains 14 residues. CDR3 region: CAWSNGASGETQYF. As DNA, the CDR3 is TGTGCCTGGAGTAATGGGGCGTCGGGAGAGACCCAGTACTTC. Supplemented by reference TRBV30 and TRBJ2-5, the full variable domain reads SQTIHQWPATLVQPVGSPLSLECTVEGTSNPNLYWYRQAAGRGLQLLFYSVGIGQISSEVPQNLSASRPQDRQFILSSKKLLLSDSGFYLCAWSNGASGETQYFGPGTRLLVL.